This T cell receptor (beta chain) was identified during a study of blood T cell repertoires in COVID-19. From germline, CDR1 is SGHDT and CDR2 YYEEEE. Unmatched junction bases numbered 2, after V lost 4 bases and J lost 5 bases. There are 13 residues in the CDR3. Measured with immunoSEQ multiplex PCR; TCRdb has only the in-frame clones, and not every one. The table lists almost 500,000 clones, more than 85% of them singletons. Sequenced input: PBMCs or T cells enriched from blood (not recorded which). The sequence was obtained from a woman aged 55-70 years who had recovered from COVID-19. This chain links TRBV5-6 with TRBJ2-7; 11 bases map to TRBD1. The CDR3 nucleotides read TGTGCCAGCAGCAGGGACAGGGGGGACGAGCAGTACGTC. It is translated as CASSRDRGDEQYV.